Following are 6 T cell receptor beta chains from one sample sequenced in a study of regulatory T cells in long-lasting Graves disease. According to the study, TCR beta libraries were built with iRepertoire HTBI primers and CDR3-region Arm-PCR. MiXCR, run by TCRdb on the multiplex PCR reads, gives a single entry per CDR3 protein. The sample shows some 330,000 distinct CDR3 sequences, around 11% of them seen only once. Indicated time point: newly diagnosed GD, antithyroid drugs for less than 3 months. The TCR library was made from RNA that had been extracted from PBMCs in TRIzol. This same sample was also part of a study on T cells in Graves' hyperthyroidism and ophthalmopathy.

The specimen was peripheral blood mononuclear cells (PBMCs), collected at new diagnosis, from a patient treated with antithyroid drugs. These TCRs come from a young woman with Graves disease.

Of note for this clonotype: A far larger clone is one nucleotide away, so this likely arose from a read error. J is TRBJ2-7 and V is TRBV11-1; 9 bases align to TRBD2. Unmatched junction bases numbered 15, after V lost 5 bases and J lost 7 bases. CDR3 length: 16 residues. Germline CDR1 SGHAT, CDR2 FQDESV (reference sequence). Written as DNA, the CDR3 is TGTGCCAGCAGCGACCCAGGGAGCGGGAGGCCCGGTGAGCAGTACTTC. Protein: CASSDPGSGRPGEQYF.

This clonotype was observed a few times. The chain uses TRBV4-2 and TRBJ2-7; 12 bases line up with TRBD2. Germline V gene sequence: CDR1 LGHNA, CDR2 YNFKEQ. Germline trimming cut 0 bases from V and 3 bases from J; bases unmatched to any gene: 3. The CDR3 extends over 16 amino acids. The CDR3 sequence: CASSQDRTSGIYEQYF. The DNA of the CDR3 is TGTGCCAGCAGCCAAGATCGGACTAGCGGGATCTACGAGCAGTACTTC.

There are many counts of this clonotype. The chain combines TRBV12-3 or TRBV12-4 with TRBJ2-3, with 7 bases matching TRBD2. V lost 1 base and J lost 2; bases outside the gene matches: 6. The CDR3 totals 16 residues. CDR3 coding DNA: TGTGCCAGCAGTTTAGGGCGGGAGCCTAACACAGATACGCAGTATTTT. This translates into CASSLGREPNTDTQYF.

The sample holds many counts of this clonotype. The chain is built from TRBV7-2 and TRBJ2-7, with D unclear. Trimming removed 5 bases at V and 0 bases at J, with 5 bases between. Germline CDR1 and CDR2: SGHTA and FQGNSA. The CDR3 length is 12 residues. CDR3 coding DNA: TGTGCCAGCAGCATTAACTCCTACGAGCAGTACTTC. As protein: CASSINSYEQYF.

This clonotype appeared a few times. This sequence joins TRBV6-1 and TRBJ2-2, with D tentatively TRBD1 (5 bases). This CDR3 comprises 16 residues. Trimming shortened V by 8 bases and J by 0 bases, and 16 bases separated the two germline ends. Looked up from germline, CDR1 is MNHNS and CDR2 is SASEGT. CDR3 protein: CASRFRQFANTGELFF. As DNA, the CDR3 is TGTGCCAGCCGATTTCGACAGTTCGCGAACACCGGGGAGCTGTTTTTT.

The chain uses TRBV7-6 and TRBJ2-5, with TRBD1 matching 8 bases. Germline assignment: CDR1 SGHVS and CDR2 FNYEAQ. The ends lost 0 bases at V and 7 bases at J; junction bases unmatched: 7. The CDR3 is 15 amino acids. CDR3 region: CASSLAYRGAGTQYF. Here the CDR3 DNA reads TGTGCCAGCAGCTTAGCCTACAGGGGGGCCGGGACCCAGTACTTC.